The sequence of this TCR beta chain was determined in a study of a mutant IDH1 vaccine in newly diagnosed glioma. Across the whole study: All eight of the vaccinations patients received fell in weeks 1, 3, 5, 7, 11, 15, 19 and 23. The treated population exhibited a male proportion of around 62%, a female proportion of 37.5%, and a mean age of around 40 years. Before enrollment, the patients had been treated with radiotherapy alone, temozolomide alone, or both together. Most of them had received both.

With V trimmed by 5 bases and J by 4 bases, 5 bases remained unmatched. This CDR3 contains 15 residues. Germline CDR1 reads SEHNR; CDR2 reads FQNEAQ (reference sequence). Only in-frame clones appear in the TCRdb table, and some are missing; sequencing was by immunoSEQ multiplex PCR. The sample has about 130,000 clones, around 80% seen once. Regarding time point: week 11, during vaccination. What each vaccine dose contained was 300 ug of mutant IDH1 20-mer peptide, accompanied by topical imiquimod. This clone was found many times. Its antigen is unknown. The TCR sequence derives from a man aged 35 to 55 with glioma. J is TRBJ2-1 and V is TRBV7-9; 10 nucleotides agree with TRBD2. Sample: PBMCs, taken from a glioma patient whose treatment included an IDH1 peptide vaccine. CDR3 amino acids: CASSPSGGTYNEQFF. For the CDR3, the DNA is TGTGCCAGCAGCCCTAGCGGGGGTACTTACAATGAGCAGTTCTTC.